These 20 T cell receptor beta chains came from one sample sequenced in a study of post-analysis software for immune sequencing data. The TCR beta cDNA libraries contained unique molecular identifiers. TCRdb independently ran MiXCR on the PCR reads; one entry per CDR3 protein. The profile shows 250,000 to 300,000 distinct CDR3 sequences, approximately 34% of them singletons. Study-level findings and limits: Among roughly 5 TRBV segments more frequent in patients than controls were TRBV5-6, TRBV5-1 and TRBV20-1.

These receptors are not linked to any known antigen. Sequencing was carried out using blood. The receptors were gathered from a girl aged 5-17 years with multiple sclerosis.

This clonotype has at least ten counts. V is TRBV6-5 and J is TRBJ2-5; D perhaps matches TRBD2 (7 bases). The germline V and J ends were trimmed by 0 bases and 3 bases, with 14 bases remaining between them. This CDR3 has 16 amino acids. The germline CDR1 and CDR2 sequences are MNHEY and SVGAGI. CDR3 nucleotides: TGTGCCAGCAGTTACTCTCCCCGGGGGGACAAAGAGACCCAGTACTTC. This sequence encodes CASSYSPRGDKETQYF.

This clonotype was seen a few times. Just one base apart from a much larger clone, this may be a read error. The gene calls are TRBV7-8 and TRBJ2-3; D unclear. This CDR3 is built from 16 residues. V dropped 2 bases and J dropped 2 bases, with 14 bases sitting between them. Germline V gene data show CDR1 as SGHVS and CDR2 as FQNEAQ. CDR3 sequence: CASSLPSDYLTDTQYF. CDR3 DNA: TGTGCCAGCAGCTTACCCAGCGATTATCTCACAGATACGCAGTATTTT.

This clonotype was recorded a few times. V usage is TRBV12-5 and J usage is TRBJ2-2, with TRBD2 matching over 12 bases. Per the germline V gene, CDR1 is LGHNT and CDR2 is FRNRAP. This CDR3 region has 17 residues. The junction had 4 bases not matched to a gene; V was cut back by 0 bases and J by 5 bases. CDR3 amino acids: CASGLVLAGGRTGELFF. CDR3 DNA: TGTGCTAGTGGTTTGGTACTAGCGGGAGGTAGGACCGGGGAGCTGTTTTTT.

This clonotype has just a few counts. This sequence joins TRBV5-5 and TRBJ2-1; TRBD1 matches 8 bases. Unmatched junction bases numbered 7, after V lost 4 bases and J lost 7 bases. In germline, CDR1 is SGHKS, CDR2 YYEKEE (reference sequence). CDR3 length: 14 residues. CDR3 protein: CASSLRTGRNEQFF. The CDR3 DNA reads TGTGCCAGCAGCCTCCGGACAGGGCGTAATGAGCAGTTCTTC.

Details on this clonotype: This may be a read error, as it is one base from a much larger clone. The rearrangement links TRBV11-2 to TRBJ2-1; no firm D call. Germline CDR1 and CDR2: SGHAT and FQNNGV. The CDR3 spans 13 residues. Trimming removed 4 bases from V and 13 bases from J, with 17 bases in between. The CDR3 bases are TGTGCCAGCAGCTCCGGCCGAGAAGAGACCCAGTTCTTC. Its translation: CASSSGREETQFF.

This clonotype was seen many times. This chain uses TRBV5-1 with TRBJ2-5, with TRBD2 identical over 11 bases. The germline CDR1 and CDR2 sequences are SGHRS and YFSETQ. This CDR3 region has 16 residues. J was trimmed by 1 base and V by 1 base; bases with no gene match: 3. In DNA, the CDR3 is TGCGCCAGCAGCTTGTTTCTAGCGGGGGGCCAAGAGACCCAGTACTTC. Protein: CASSLFLAGGQETQYF. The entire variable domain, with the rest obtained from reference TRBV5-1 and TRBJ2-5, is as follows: KAGVTQTPRYLIKTRGQQVTLSCSPISGHRSVSWYQQTPGQGLQFLFEYFSETQRNKGNFPGRFSGRQFSNSRSEMNVSTLELGDSALYLCASSLFLAGGQETQYFGPGTRLLVL.

CDR3 loop: CASSQVLAGDNEQFF. The CDR3, as DNA: TGCGCCAGCAGCCAAGTACTAGCGGGGGACAATGAGCAGTTCTTC. The chain carries TRBV4-1 and TRBJ2-1; 11 bases align to TRBD2. The CDR3 has 15 amino acids. Germline loops: CDR1 MGHRA, CDR2 YSYEKL. Trimming removed 1 base from V and 5 bases from J; junction bases left unmatched: 1.

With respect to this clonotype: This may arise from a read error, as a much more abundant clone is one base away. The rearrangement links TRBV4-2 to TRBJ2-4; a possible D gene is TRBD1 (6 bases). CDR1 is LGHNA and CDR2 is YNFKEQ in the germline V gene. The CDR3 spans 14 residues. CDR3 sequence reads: CAGSQAGDKNIQYF. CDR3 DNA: TGTGCCGGCAGCCAAGCAGGGGACAAAAACATTCAGTACTTC.

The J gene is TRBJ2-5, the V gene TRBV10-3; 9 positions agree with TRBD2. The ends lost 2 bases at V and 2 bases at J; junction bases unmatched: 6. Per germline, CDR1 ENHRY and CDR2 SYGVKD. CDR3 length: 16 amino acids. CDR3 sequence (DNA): TGTGCCATCAGTGAGGAGAGCGGGGGGATTCAAGAGACCCAGTACTTC. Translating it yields CAISEESGGIQETQYF.

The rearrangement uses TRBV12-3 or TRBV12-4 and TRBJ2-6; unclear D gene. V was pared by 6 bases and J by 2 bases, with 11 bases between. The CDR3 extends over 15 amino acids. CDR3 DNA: TGTGCCAGCAGCCCCTCTAGGGCTGGGGCCAACGTCCTGACTTTC. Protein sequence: CASSPSRAGANVLTF.

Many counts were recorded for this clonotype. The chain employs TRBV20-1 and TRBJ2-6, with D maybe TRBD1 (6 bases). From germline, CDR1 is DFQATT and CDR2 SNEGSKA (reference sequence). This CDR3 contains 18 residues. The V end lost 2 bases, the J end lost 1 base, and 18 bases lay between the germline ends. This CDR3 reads CSARLKDRPLSGANVLTF. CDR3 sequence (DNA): TGCAGTGCTAGATTGAAGGACAGACCCTTGTCTGGGGCCAACGTCCTGACTTTC.

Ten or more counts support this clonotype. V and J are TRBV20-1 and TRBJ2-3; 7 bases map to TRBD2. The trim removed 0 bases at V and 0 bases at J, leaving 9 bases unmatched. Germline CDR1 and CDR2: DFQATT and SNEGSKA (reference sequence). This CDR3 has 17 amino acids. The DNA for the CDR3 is TGCAGTGCTAGAGATCCTAAAGGCGGGGGAAGCACAGATACGCAGTATTTT. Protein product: CSARDPKGGGSTDTQYF.

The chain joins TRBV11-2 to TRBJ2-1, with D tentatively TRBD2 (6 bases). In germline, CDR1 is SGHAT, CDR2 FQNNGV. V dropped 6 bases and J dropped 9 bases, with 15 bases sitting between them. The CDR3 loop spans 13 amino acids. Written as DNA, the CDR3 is TGTGCCAGCAGTTTGACTAGTGTCGGTGAGCAGTTCTTC. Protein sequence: CASSLTSVGEQFF.

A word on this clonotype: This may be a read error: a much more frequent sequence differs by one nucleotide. In DNA form, the CDR3 reads TGTGCCAGCAGTGACAGGGTTCATCAGCCCCAGCATTTT. It encodes CASSDRVHQPQHF. This chain connects TRBV6-5 to TRBJ1-5, with 7 nucleotides matching TRBD1. J gave up 5 bases and V 5 bases, and 3 bases lay outside the gene matches. The V gene's germline CDR1 is MNHEY and CDR2 SVGAGI. The CDR3 runs 13 residues.

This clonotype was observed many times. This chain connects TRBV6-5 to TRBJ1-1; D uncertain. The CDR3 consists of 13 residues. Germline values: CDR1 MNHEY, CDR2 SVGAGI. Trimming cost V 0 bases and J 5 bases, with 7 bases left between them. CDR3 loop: CASSYSIGTEAFF. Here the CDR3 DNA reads TGTGCCAGCAGTTACTCTATCGGAACTGAAGCTTTCTTT.

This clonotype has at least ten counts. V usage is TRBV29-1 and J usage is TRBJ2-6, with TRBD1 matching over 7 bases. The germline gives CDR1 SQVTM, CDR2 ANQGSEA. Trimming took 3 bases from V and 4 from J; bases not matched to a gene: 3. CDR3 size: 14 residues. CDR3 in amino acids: CSVERGRGANVLTF. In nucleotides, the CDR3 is TGCAGCGTTGAGAGGGGGCGAGGGGCCAACGTCCTGACTTTC.

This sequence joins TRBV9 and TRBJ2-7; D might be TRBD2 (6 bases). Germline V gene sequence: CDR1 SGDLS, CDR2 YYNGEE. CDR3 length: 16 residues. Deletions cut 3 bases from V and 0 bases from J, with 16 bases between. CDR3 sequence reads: CASSEGTGGSSYEQYF. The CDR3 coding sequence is TGTGCCAGCAGCGAGGGGACCGGGGGAAGCTCCTACGAGCAGTACTTC. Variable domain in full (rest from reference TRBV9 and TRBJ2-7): DSGVTQTPKHLITATGQRVTLRCSPRSGDLSVYWYQQSLDQGLQFLIQYYNGEERAKGNILERFSAQQFPDLHSELNLSSLELGDSALYFCASSEGTGGSSYEQYFGPGTRLTVT.

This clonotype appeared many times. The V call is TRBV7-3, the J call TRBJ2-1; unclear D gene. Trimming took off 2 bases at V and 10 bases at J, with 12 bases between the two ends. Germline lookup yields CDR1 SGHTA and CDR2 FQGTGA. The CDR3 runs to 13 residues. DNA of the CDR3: TGTGCCAGCAGCTTAGAGGCTAGTGAGGAGCAGTTCTTC. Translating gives CASSLEASEEQFF.

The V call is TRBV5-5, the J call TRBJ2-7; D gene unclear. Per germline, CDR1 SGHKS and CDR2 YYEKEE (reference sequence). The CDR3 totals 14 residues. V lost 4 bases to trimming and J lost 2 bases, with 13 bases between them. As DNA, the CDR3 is TGTGCCAGCAGCCGTACCGTTGCCACCTACGAGCAGTACTTC. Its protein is CASSRTVATYEQYF. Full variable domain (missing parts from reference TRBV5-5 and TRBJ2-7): DAGVTQSPTHLIKTRGQQVTLRCSPISGHKSVSWYQQVLGQGPQFIFQYYEKEERGRGNFPDRFSARQFPNYSSELNVNALLLGDSALYLCASSRTVATYEQYFGPGTRLTVT.

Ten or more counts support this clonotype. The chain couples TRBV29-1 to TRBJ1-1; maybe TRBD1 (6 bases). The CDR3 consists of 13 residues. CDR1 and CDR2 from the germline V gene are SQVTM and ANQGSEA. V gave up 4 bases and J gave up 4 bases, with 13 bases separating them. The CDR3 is CSVGEGGGTEAFF. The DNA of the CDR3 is TGCAGCGTTGGGGAGGGGGGGGGCACTGAAGCTTTCTTT. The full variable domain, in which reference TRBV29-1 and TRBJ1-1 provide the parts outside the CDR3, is SAVISQKPSRDICQRGTSLTIQCQVDSQVTMMFWYRQQPGQSLTLIATANQGSEATYESGFVIDKFPISRPNLTFSTLTVSNMSPEDSSIYLCSVGEGGGTEAFFGQGTRLTVV.